Listed below are T cell receptor beta chains from one sample, sequenced in a study of T cell clonotyping in hematopoietic cell transplantation. Assay used: immunoSEQ multiplex PCR; TCRdb lists only in-frame clones, some missing. The repertoire holds 5,000 or so clones, with 94% as singletons. The sequencing here drew on PBMCs, taken 180 days after allogeneic stem cell transplant. The receptors originated from a male patient aged 55 to 69 who had an allogeneic stem cell transplant from a related donor, so the T cells may come from the graft donor. Some clones in this sample may be carry-over from other donors' samples. The CDR3 runs from the conserved cysteine through the conserved F or W. A D gene is named only where the DNA matches it firmly. The size entry is marked missing in some rows and otherwise reads once, few, many or a size class.

CDR3nt: TGTGCCAGCAGGCGGACAGTGGGGAACACTGAAGCTTTCTTT; CDR3aa: CASRRTVGNTEAFF; abundance: NA; v_gene: TRBV6-5; j_gene: TRBJ1-1; d_gene: NA
CDR3nt: TGTGCCTGGAGGACAGCCTATGGCTACACCTTC; CDR3aa: CAWRTAYGYTF; abundance: NA; v_gene: TRBV30; j_gene: TRBJ1-2; d_gene: NA
CDR3nt: TGTGCCAGTAGTATAGATCGGGCAGATACGCAGTATTTT; CDR3aa: CASSIDRADTQYF; abundance: NA; v_gene: TRBV19; j_gene: TRBJ2-3; d_gene: NA
CDR3nt: TGTGCCATCAGTGTGGAGGAGAACACTGAAGCTTTCTTT; CDR3aa: CAISVEENTEAFF; abundance: once; v_gene: TRBV10-3; j_gene: TRBJ1-1; d_gene: NA
CDR3nt: TGTGCCAGCAGCCAACAGCGGAACACTGAAGCTTTCTTT; CDR3aa: CASSQQRNTEAFF; abundance: NA; v_gene: TRBV9; j_gene: TRBJ1-1; d_gene: NA
CDR3nt: TGTGCCAGCAGAAGCTCGGACATCTTGCCGCAGTACTTC; CDR3aa: CASRSSDILPQYF; abundance: NA; v_gene: TRBV6-5; j_gene: TRBJ2-7; d_gene: NA
CDR3nt: TGTGCCTGGACTTGGGGAGGGGAAGAGACCCAGTACTTC; CDR3aa: CAWTWGGEETQYF; abundance: NA; v_gene: TRBV30; j_gene: TRBJ2-5; d_gene: TRBD2
CDR3nt: TGTGCCAGCAGTTCCGGGACCGCCCCCTTAGGCGAGCAGTACTTC; CDR3aa: CASSSGTAPLGEQYF; abundance: NA; v_gene: TRBV27; j_gene: TRBJ2-7; d_gene: NA
CDR3nt: TGTGCCAGCTCCCTAACCGGGGGGGAGACCCAGTACTTC; CDR3aa: CASSLTGGETQYF; abundance: NA; v_gene: TRBV18; j_gene: TRBJ2-5; d_gene: TRBD2
CDR3nt: TGCGCCAGCAGCCAAGATCCAGGGGGGGGTAGGGCCAACGTCCTGACTTTC; CDR3aa: CASSQDPGGGRANVLTF; abundance: NA; v_gene: TRBV4-3; j_gene: TRBJ2-6; d_gene: NA
CDR3nt: TGTGCCAGCAGTAAAGGGTACTACGAGCAGTACTTC; CDR3aa: CASSKGYYEQYF; abundance: NA; v_gene: TRBV6-6; j_gene: TRBJ2-7; d_gene: NA
CDR3nt: TGTGCCAGCAGCTTAGACAGGAGCTCCTACGAGCAGTACTTC; CDR3aa: CASSLDRSSYEQYF; abundance: NA; v_gene: TRBV2; j_gene: TRBJ2-7; d_gene: NA
CDR3nt: TGTGCCAGCAGCTTGGCTGTGGATCTCACTGAAGCTTTCTTT; CDR3aa: CASSLAVDLTEAFF; abundance: NA; v_gene: TRBV5-5; j_gene: TRBJ1-1; d_gene: NA
CDR3nt: TGTGCCAGCAGTTCCCCGGACGGCGGGGGTACTTTCTTT; CDR3aa: CASSSPDGGGTFF; abundance: NA; v_gene: TRBV6-5; j_gene: TRBJ1-1; d_gene: NA
CDR3nt: TGCAGCGTTGCCCCGGGACAGGGGAGTACGGCTTTCTTT; CDR3aa: CSVAPGQGSTAFF; abundance: NA; v_gene: TRBV29-1; j_gene: TRBJ1-1; d_gene: TRBD1
CDR3nt: TGTGCCAGCCAACTAAGTTGGGCTACTGAAGCTTTCTTT; CDR3aa: CASQLSWATEAFF; abundance: NA; v_gene: TRBV6-5; j_gene: TRBJ1-1; d_gene: NA
CDR3nt: TGTGCCTGGAAACTCGGTCCCCAGGGAGCCCAGTACTTC; CDR3aa: CAWKLGPQGAQYF; abundance: NA; v_gene: TRBV30; j_gene: TRBJ2-5; d_gene: NA
CDR3nt: TGTGCCTGGAGTAGGTGGGACAGGGTCACTGAAGCTTTCTTT; CDR3aa: CAWSRWDRVTEAFF; abundance: NA; v_gene: TRBV30; j_gene: TRBJ1-1; d_gene: TRBD1
CDR3nt: TGTGCCAGCAGCGTAGTGCCAGCGTCTGGGGCCAACGTCCTGACTTTC; CDR3aa: CASSVVPASGANVLTF; abundance: NA; v_gene: TRBV9; j_gene: TRBJ2-6; d_gene: NA
CDR3nt: TGTGCCAGCAGGGGGGGGACAGGGATATCCTACGAGCAGTACTTC; CDR3aa: CASRGGTGISYEQYF; abundance: NA; v_gene: TRBV6-1; j_gene: TRBJ2-7; d_gene: TRBD1
CDR3nt: TGTGCCAGCAGTTACTCCATTGGGACCTACGAGCAGTACTTC; CDR3aa: CASSYSIGTYEQYF; abundance: NA; v_gene: TRBV6-5; j_gene: TRBJ2-7; d_gene: NA
CDR3nt: TGTGCCGGCCACGGGGACGGCAAAATTCTCCACTTT; CDR3aa: CAGHGDGKILHF; abundance: once; v_gene: TRBV30; j_gene: TRBJ1-6; d_gene: NA
CDR3nt: TGTGCCAGCAGTGAATACAGGGAGCTGAACACTGAAGCTTTCTTT; CDR3aa: CASSEYRELNTEAFF; abundance: NA; v_gene: TRBV2; j_gene: TRBJ1-1; d_gene: NA
CDR3nt: TGTGCCAGCAGCCACCTCCCCGGGACAGGGCCACACGAGCAGTACTTC; CDR3aa: CASSHLPGTGPHEQYF; abundance: NA; v_gene: TRBV5-4; j_gene: TRBJ2-7; d_gene: TRBD1
CDR3nt: TGCGCCAGCAGCCACGGACAGGGGATATTAAACACCATATATTTT; CDR3aa: CASSHGQGILNTIYF; abundance: NA; v_gene: TRBV4-1; j_gene: TRBJ1-3; d_gene: TRBD1
CDR3nt: TGTGCCAGCTCGTCGCAATGGGGGGACACTGAAGCTTTCTTT; CDR3aa: CASSSQWGDTEAFF; abundance: NA; v_gene: TRBV11-2; j_gene: TRBJ1-1; d_gene: NA
CDR3nt: TGTGCCAGCAGCTCGGGACCTGAGGGGGAGACCCAGTACTTC; CDR3aa: CASSSGPEGETQYF; abundance: NA; v_gene: TRBV7-7; j_gene: TRBJ2-5; d_gene: NA
CDR3nt: TGTGCCAGCAGCTTGACAGACAGGAGTAACACTGAAGCTTTCTTT; CDR3aa: CASSLTDRSNTEAFF; abundance: NA; v_gene: TRBV5-4; j_gene: TRBJ1-1; d_gene: NA
CDR3nt: TGTGCCTGGAGTCTTAGCGGGGGGGTAGGCGGGGAGCTGTTTTTT; CDR3aa: CAWSLSGGVGGELFF; abundance: once; v_gene: TRBV30; j_gene: TRBJ2-2; d_gene: TRBD2
CDR3nt: TGCAGCGTCGACTGGACAGGGTACAGCTCCTACAATGAGCAGTTCTTC; CDR3aa: CSVDWTGYSSYNEQFF; abundance: once; v_gene: TRBV29-1; j_gene: TRBJ2-1; d_gene: TRBD1
CDR3nt: TGTGCCAGCAGTAAAACTTCAGCCGGGGAGAAGGGCTACACCTTC; CDR3aa: CASSKTSAGEKGYTF; abundance: NA; v_gene: TRBV7-9; j_gene: TRBJ1-2; d_gene: NA